Shown below are 32 T cell receptor beta chains from a single sample sequenced in a study of T-cell memory formation after mild COVID-19. TCRdb reprocessed the 5' RACE reads via MiXCR and lists one record per CDR3 protein. The profile shows 550,000 to 700,000 distinct CDR3 sequences, roughly 17% of them singletons. Material: PBMCs or a T cell subset sorted from them (not recorded which). The receptors derive from an adult woman who had mild COVID-19 (a few samples of this study predate the infection). Cell type and time point are not known.

The chain links TRBV29-1 to TRBJ2-1; D unresolved. The CDR3 contains 10 residues. V was trimmed by 5 bases and J by 10 bases, leaving 9 bases between them. Germline V lookup: CDR1 SQVTM, CDR2 ANQGSEA. CDR3 sequence reads: CSVWMVEQFF. The DNA for the CDR3 is TGCAGCGTTTGGATGGTGGAGCAGTTCTTC.

V and J are TRBV20-1 and TRBJ2-7; TRBD1 matches at 9 bases. The CDR3 consists of 15 residues. With 2 bases clipped from V and 2 bases from J, the junction kept 7 bases outside the gene matches. Looked up from germline, CDR1 is DFQATT and CDR2 is SNEGSKA (reference sequence). The CDR3 protein is CSARSHGTGTYEQYF. The CDR3 DNA follows: TGCAGTGCTAGAAGTCATGGGACAGGGACCTACGAGCAGTACTTC.

The J gene is TRBJ2-1, the V gene TRBV19; TRBD2 matches at 9 bases. Germline V gene sequence: CDR1 LNHDA, CDR2 SQIVND (reference sequence). After removal of 5 bases from V and 8 bases from J, the junction contained 10 bases not matched to a gene. This CDR3 has 15 residues. The CDR3 DNA sequence: TGTGCCAGTAGTCCCTCCGGACTAGCGATCGATGAGCAGTTCTTC. It is translated as CASSPSGLAIDEQFF.

The chain employs TRBV29-1 and TRBJ2-7, with D unclear. Germline CDR1 reads SQVTM; CDR2 reads ANQGSEA. The CDR3 contains 15 residues. Between the trimmed V and J ends, which lost 5 bases and 3 bases, there was a span of 20 bases. This chain's CDR3 is CSVRARKGGIYEQYF. CDR3 nucleotide sequence: TGCAGCGTTCGAGCCAGGAAAGGTGGTATCTACGAGCAGTACTTC.

The chain is built from TRBV7-9 and TRBJ2-6; D remains unclear. The CDR3 covers 18 residues. Trimming took off 2 bases at V and 0 bases at J, with 14 bases between the two ends. CDR1 is SEHNR and CDR2 is FQNEAQ in the germline V gene (reference sequence). As DNA, the CDR3 is TGTGCCAGCAGCTTAAGTGGCCAGACAAACTCTGGGGCCAACGTCCTGACTTTC. It translates to CASSLSGQTNSGANVLTF.

This clonotype was seen many times. The germline gene is not matched at one end of the junction; a read error may be the cause. The gene calls are TRBV7-7 and TRBJ2-7; D may be TRBD1 (6 bases). Germline CDR1 and CDR2: SSHAT and FNYEAQ (reference sequence). The CDR3 runs to 16 residues. The CDR3 reads CASSLDPLGHHYEQYF. In DNA form, the CDR3 reads TGTGCTAGCAGCTTAGATCCCCTGGGACACCACTACGAGCAGTACTTC.

There are many counts of this clonotype. This chain joins TRBV7-9 and TRBJ2-7; the D is unclear. CDR1 is SEHNR, CDR2 FQNEAQ, per germline (reference sequence). Deletions cut 0 bases from V and 1 base from J, with 10 bases between. This CDR3 spans 15 amino acids. CDR3 protein: CASSLAWPFSYEQYF. The CDR3 DNA sequence: TGTGCCAGCAGCTTAGCGTGGCCGTTTTCCTACGAGCAGTACTTC. The complete variable domain, with remaining parts taken from reference TRBV7-9 and TRBJ2-7, reads DTGVSQNPRHKITKRGQNVTFRCDPISEHNRLYWYRQTLGQGPEFLTYFQNEAQLEKSRLLSDRFSAERPKGSFSTLEIQRTEQGDSAMYLCASSLAWPFSYEQYFGPGTRLTVT.

CDR3 sequence reads: CATSRKPPGQMDNEQFF. For the CDR3, the DNA is TGTGCCACCAGCAGGAAGCCTCCGGGACAGATGGACAATGAGCAGTTCTTC. The chain recombines TRBV15 with TRBJ2-1; 7 bases are shared with TRBD1. The germline V gene encodes CDR1 LNHNV and CDR2 YYDKDF (reference sequence). V gave up 3 bases and J gave up 5 bases; unmatched junction bases: 13. This CDR3 region has 17 residues.

This rearrangement joins TRBV10-3 to TRBJ1-4; 8 bases align to TRBD1. There are 13 residues in the CDR3. Losses at the gene ends were 4 bases for V and 8 bases for J; bases not matched to a gene: 3. Germline values: CDR1 ENHRY, CDR2 SYGVKD. CDR3 loop: CAISGTGMEKLFF. The CDR3 nucleotides are TGTGCCATCAGTGGGACAGGGATGGAAAAACTGTTTTTT.

The chain recombines TRBV12-3 or TRBV12-4 with TRBJ2-3, with 12 bases identical to TRBD1. This CDR3 contains 16 residues. The trim removed 4 bases at V and 4 bases at J, leaving 6 bases unmatched. CDR3 loop: CASSSWDRGPADTQYF. CDR3 sequence (DNA): TGTGCCAGCAGTTCCTGGGACAGGGGGCCGGCAGATACGCAGTATTTT.

CDR3 bases: TGCGCCAGCAGCTTGACCTACATGGGCTCGCCCCAGCATTTT. Protein sequence: CASSLTYMGSPQHF. The rearrangement links TRBV5-1 to TRBJ1-5; D not resolved. Germline CDR1 is SGHRS and CDR2 is YFSETQ. CDR3 length: 14 amino acids. V shed 1 base and J shed 9 bases, with 14 bases lying between them.

This clonotype came up a few times. The chain employs TRBV6-5 and TRBJ2-2; a possible D gene is TRBD2 (7 bases). Trimming took off 2 bases at V and 2 bases at J, with 24 bases between the two ends. Germline V CDR1 and CDR2: MNHEY, SVGAGI. The CDR3 has 20 amino acids. CDR3 loop: CASSYNPGGLGLVNTGELFF. The DNA of the CDR3 is TGTGCCAGCAGTTACAATCCCGGGGGGCTAGGTCTAGTCAACACCGGGGAGCTGTTTTTT.

The V and J genes are TRBV18 and TRBJ2-2; 13 bases line up with TRBD2. The CDR3 loop spans 18 amino acids. Germline lookup yields CDR1 KGHSH and CDR2 LQKENI. V dropped 1 base and J dropped 4; count of bases not matched to a gene: 6. CDR3 DNA sequence: TGTGCCAGCTCACCACGCACTAGCGGGAGGGCCCCCACCGGGGAGCTGTTTTTT. Its protein product is CASSPRTSGRAPTGELFF. Variable domain in full (rest from reference TRBV18 and TRBJ2-2): NAGVMQNPRHLVRRRGQEARLRCSPMKGHSHVYWYRQLPEEGLKFMVYLQKENIIDESGMPKERFSAEFPKEGPSILRIQQVVRGDSAAYFCASSPRTSGRAPTGELFFGEGSRLTVL.

The CDR3 region has the DNA TGTGCCAGCAGCCGTTCCGGGACAGGCGATTCACCCCTCCACTTT. Its protein is CASSRSGTGDSPLHF. The gene calls are TRBV3-1 and TRBJ1-6; TRBD1 agrees at 8 bases. Looked up from germline, CDR1 is LGHDT and CDR2 is YNNKEL (reference sequence). J was trimmed by 8 bases and V by 4 bases; bases with no gene match: 7. This CDR3 is built from 15 residues.

There are a few counts of this clonotype. J is TRBJ1-1 and V is TRBV5-1; D may be TRBD1 (5 bases). Germline V gene data show CDR1 as SGHRS and CDR2 as YFSETQ. This CDR3 has 12 residues. V gave up 4 bases and J gave up 10 bases, with 14 bases separating them. CDR3 nucleotides: TGCGCCAGCAGCCTAGAACGGGGGGTAGCTTTCTTT. It encodes CASSLERGVAFF.

V usage is TRBV12-3 or TRBV12-4 and J usage is TRBJ2-5; 7 bases map to TRBD1. The CDR3 is made up of 16 amino acids. J was trimmed by 5 bases and V by 4 bases; bases with no gene match: 13. The CDR3 region is CASSYRQGGLEETQYF. In DNA form, the CDR3 reads TGTGCCAGCAGTTACCGACAGGGCGGCCTGGAGGAGACCCAGTACTTC.

This clonotype was observed a handful of times. The V and J genes are TRBV9 and TRBJ2-3; no clear D. This CDR3 has 13 residues. Germline CDR1 SGDLS, CDR2 YYNGEE. Trimming pared 2 bases from V and 6 bases from J, leaving 10 bases between. The CDR3 spells CASSVEAQDTQYF. The CDR3 DNA is TGTGCCAGCAGCGTCGAAGCCCAGGATACGCAGTATTTT.

This clonotype was seen a handful of times. The chain carries TRBV7-3 and TRBJ2-5, with D maybe TRBD1 (5 bases). This CDR3 contains 13 residues. Looked up from germline, CDR1 is SGHTA and CDR2 is FQGTGA. V dropped 5 bases and J dropped 5 bases, with 12 bases sitting between them. The CDR3 here is CASSRQPRETQYF. The CDR3 region has the DNA TGTGCCAGCAGCCGACAGCCTCGGGAGACCCAGTACTTC.

This clonotype was detected a few times. This sequence joins TRBV30 and TRBJ1-2; no definite D call. V was trimmed by 1 base and J by 4 bases, leaving 7 bases between them. From germline, CDR1 is GTSNPN and CDR2 SVGIG (reference sequence). This CDR3 spans 12 amino acids. CDR3 sequence (DNA): TGTGCCTGGAGTGGCGGGTCCTATGGCTACACCTTC. Its translation is CAWSGGSYGYTF.

There are a few counts of this clonotype. V usage is TRBV7-9 and J usage is TRBJ2-1; 9 bases align to TRBD1. V lost 5 bases to trimming and J lost 5 bases; unmatched junction nucleotides: 10. Germline V gene lookup returns CDR1 SEHNR and CDR2 FQNEAQ (reference sequence). The length of the CDR3 is 16 residues. CDR3 sequence: CASSADLDRGDNEQFF. The CDR3 coding sequence is TGTGCCAGCAGCGCGGATCTGGACAGGGGTGACAATGAGCAGTTCTTC.

This clonotype was found many times. The J gene is TRBJ1-1, the V gene TRBV5-1; 8 nucleotides line up with TRBD1. The V gene end was trimmed by 1 base and the J gene end by 7 bases; junction bases not matched to a gene: 9. This CDR3 spans 15 amino acids. Germline V gene lookup returns CDR1 SGHRS and CDR2 YFSETQ. The CDR3 DNA is TGCGCCAGCAGCTTGTCCCCAGGGACAGGAGTTGAAGCTTTCTTT. This gives the protein CASSLSPGTGVEAFF.

This clonotype was counted only a few times. The V call is TRBV3-1, the J call TRBJ1-1; 9 bases are a match to TRBD1. V dropped 4 bases and J dropped 5; count of bases not matched to a gene: 14. Germline CDR1 and CDR2: LGHDT and YNNKEL (reference sequence). The CDR3 extends over 17 amino acids. This chain's CDR3 is CASSPSGYRGRETEAFF. The CDR3 nucleotides are TGTGCCAGCAGCCCCTCCGGTTACAGGGGGCGGGAAACTGAAGCTTTCTTT.

This clonotype has only a few counts. V gene TRBV14 combines with J gene TRBJ1-4, with D possibly TRBD1 on 5 matching bases. The germline V gene has CDR1 SGHDN and CDR2 FVKESK. Deletions cut 5 bases from V and 10 bases from J, with 20 bases between. The CDR3 consists of 15 residues. The CDR3 DNA reads TGTGCCAGCAGCAGGAGGGACTTATTTCAGACAAAACTGTTTTTT. This sequence encodes CASSRRDLFQTKLFF.

CDR3: CASSQGRGFQSYGYTF. In nucleotides, the CDR3 is TGTGCCAGCAGCCAGGGAAGGGGCTTCCAATCATATGGCTACACCTTC. The chain recombines TRBV7-2 with TRBJ1-2; D is perhaps TRBD1 (5 bases). Germline CDR1 is SGHTA and CDR2 is FQGNSA. The CDR3 is 16 amino acids. V dropped 5 bases and J dropped 5 bases, with 21 bases sitting between them. Full variable domain (outside the CDR3, taken from reference TRBV7-2 and TRBJ1-2): GAGVSQSPSNKVTEKGKDVELRCDPISGHTALYWYRQSLGQGLEFLIYFQGNSAPDKSGLPSDRFSAERTGGSVSTLTIQRTQQEDSAVYLCASSQGRGFQSYGYTFGSGTRLTVV.

The V gene is TRBV19, the J gene TRBJ2-2; TRBD2 matches 7 bases. This CDR3 is built from 17 residues. The V gene's germline CDR1 is LNHDA and CDR2 SQIVND (reference sequence). With V trimmed by 6 bases and J by 8 bases, 18 bases remained unmatched. CDR3 DNA sequence: TGTGCCAGTAGCGGCGGGAGAGGGTCCCACTGGGAGGGGGAGCTGTTTTTT. It codes for CASSGGRGSHWEGELFF.

V and J are TRBV7-6 and TRBJ2-6, with D perhaps matching TRBD1 (6 bases). The CDR3 runs 19 residues. Germline V gene lookup returns CDR1 SGHVS and CDR2 FNYEAQ. With 2 bases removed from V and 0 bases from J, the gap between germline ends came to 17 bases. DNA for the CDR3: TGTGCCAGCAGCTTATACAGGGCCGTCCCCAACTCTGGGGCCAACGTCCTGACTTTC. Translated: CASSLYRAVPNSGANVLTF.

This clonotype was detected a few times. The chain recombines TRBV29-1 with TRBJ2-1; D unclear. V lost 7 bases to trimming and J lost 7 bases, with 11 bases between them. This CDR3 has 11 amino acids. The germline gives CDR1 SQVTM, CDR2 ANQGSEA. The CDR3 DNA reads as TGCAGCGGTGGACCGCAAAATGAGCAGTTCTTC. Amino acid sequence: CSGGPQNEQFF.

The CDR3 region has the DNA TGTGCCACCGGTTCTGTTTTTGGGGAGCTGTTTTTT. Translating gives CATGSVFGELFF. The chain combines TRBV15 with TRBJ2-2; D not certain. Trimming removed 8 bases at V and 8 bases at J, with 12 bases between. This CDR3 region has 12 residues. Per germline, CDR1 LNHNV and CDR2 YYDKDF (reference sequence).

This clonotype was seen many times. This chain joins TRBV11-2 and TRBJ2-2; tentatively, D is TRBD1 (6 bases). There are 15 residues in the CDR3. V dropped 3 bases and J dropped 4 bases, with 12 bases sitting between them. From germline, CDR1 is SGHAT and CDR2 FQNNGV. In nucleotides, the CDR3 is TGTGCCAGCAGCTTGGAAAACAGGGTCACCGGGGAGCTGTTTTTT. Amino acids: CASSLENRVTGELFF.

The rearrangement joins TRBV20-1 to TRBJ1-1; D might be TRBD1 (5 bases). This CDR3 comprises 14 residues. Germline-derived CDR1 and CDR2 are DFQATT and SNEGSKA (reference sequence). V was shortened by 3 bases and J by 1 base, with 12 bases between the two germline ends. Written as DNA, the CDR3 is TGCAGTGCTAGTCGGGGCCCTACGAACACTGAAGCTTTCTTT. Its protein is CSASRGPTNTEAFF.

The sample holds a few counts of this clonotype. The chain recombines TRBV11-3 with TRBJ2-1, with D possibly being TRBD1 or TRBD2 (5 bases each). Germline V lookup: CDR1 SGHNT, CDR2 YENEEA. V gave up 4 bases and J gave up 7 bases, with 11 bases separating them. The CDR3 is 13 residues long. The CDR3, as DNA: TGTGCCAGCAGCTCTCCCAGGGAGAATGAGCAGTTCTTC. Translation gives CASSSPRENEQFF.

This clonotype appeared a few times. V usage is TRBV28 and J usage is TRBJ1-1, with D unresolved. This CDR3 is built from 15 residues. The V gene lost 1 base and the J gene lost 0 bases, with 9 bases spanning the gap. The germline gives CDR1 MDHEN, CDR2 SYDVKM. The CDR3 DNA reads TGTGCCAGCAGTTTATTAGAACACATGAACACTGAAGCTTTCTTT. This translates into CASSLLEHMNTEAFF.